This is a list of T cell receptor beta chains from one sample in a study of OX40 agonist ivuxolimab in advanced cancers. This table comes from immunoSEQ multiplex PCR, and its TCRdb copy is limited to in-frame clones, with some not included. This table has roughly 86,000 clones, 75% to 95% appearing once. Sequenced material: CD4+ or CD8+ T cells sorted from blood, taken in a trial of the OX40 agonist ivuxolimab. These receptors were collected from an adult with an advanced solid tumor such as melanoma, head and neck, liver or kidney cancer. CDR3s include the opening cysteine and the closing phenylalanine or tryptophan.

v_call cdr3_aa
TRBV5-1 CASSFILNTEAFF
TRBV30 CAFSLLGSQPQHF
TRBV19 CASSPTSGGAREQFF
TRBV27 CASSRGETQYF
TRBV10-3 CASGQGYEQYF
TRBV11-3 CASSFGGSPYEQYF
TRBV18 CASSPTKNTEAFF
TRBV2 CARSRAEREQFF
TRBV18 CASSDKITGGTEAFF
TRBV18 CASSPASAGGGMGPEAFF
TRBV27 CASRGPGTSGAETQYF
TRBV30 CAWTIQLGGEQYF
TRBV28 CASIPARASSGNTIYF
TRBV11-2 CASSEGQGHEPQHF
TRBV7-8 CASSSREGRGYEQYF
TRBV10-2 CASRESGTAYGYTF
TRBV11-3 CASSFNTGPSYEQYF